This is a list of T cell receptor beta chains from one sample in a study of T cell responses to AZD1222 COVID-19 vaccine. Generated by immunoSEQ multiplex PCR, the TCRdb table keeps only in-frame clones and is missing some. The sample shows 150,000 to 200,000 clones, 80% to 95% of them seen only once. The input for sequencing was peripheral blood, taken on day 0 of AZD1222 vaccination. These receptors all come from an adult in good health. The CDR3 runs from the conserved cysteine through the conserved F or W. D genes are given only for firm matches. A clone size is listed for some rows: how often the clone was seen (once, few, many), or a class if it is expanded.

DNA: TGTGCCAGCAGCTCACAGGGGGGCAATACCGGAAACATTCAGTACTTC
CDR3: CASSSQGGNTGNIQYF
J: TRBJ2-4
D: TRBD1
size: NA
V: TRBV7-6

DNA: TGTGCCAGTAGTCAAGGGGACACTGAAGCTTTCTTT
CDR3: CASSQGDTEAFF
J: TRBJ1-1
D: NA
size: NA
V: TRBV19

DNA: TGCGCCAGCAGTGAAAGGCAGGGCAATGAGCAGTTCTTC
CDR3: CASSERQGNEQFF
J: TRBJ2-1
D: NA
size: NA
V: TRBV10-1

DNA: TGTGCCACCAGCAGTGCATGGGGGAGCGGGAACACTGAAGCTTTCTTT
CDR3: CATSSAWGSGNTEAFF
J: TRBJ1-1
D: NA
size: NA
V: TRBV15

DNA: TGCGCCAGCAGCCGGGATGCAACTAATGAAAAACTGTTTTTT
CDR3: CASSRDATNEKLFF
J: TRBJ1-4
D: NA
size: once
V: TRBV5-1

DNA: TGTGCCAGCAGCGTAGAGGGGGGGACAGTTGGAAACACCATATATTTT
CDR3: CASSVEGGTVGNTIYF
J: TRBJ1-3
D: TRBD1
size: NA
V: TRBV9

DNA: TGCGCCAGCAGTGGCAGCGGGAGGGCCGAGAAGTACTTC
CDR3: CASSGSGRAEKYF
J: TRBJ2-7
D: TRBD2
size: NA
V: TRBV10-1

DNA: TGTGCCAGCAGCCCCCAGACAGGACTCATCAATGAGCAGTTCTTC
CDR3: CASSPQTGLINEQFF
J: TRBJ2-1
D: NA
size: few
V: TRBV7-2

DNA: TGTGCCAGCAGTTTCGGGGGTCCCAATCAGCCCCAGCATTTT
CDR3: CASSFGGPNQPQHF
J: TRBJ1-5
D: NA
size: NA
V: TRBV27

DNA: TGTGCCAGCAGCCAAGGGACGGAGTTCAATTCACCCCTCCACTTT
CDR3: CASSQGTEFNSPLHF
J: TRBJ1-6
D: NA
size: NA
V: TRBV3-1/TRBV3-2

DNA: TGTGCCAGCAGCCAACTCGCGGGGGCCTCCTACGAGCAGTACTTC
CDR3: CASSQLAGASYEQYF
J: TRBJ2-7
D: NA
size: few
V: TRBV4-2

DNA: TGCGCCAGCAGTGCGCAACGGATTCTCGGCACCGGGGAGCTGTTTTTT
CDR3: CASSAQRILGTGELFF
J: TRBJ2-2
D: NA
size: NA
V: TRBV10-1

DNA: TGCAGTGCTAGTAAGGATTCCTGGCGGGGAGATCAGCCCCAGCATTTT
CDR3: CSASKDSWRGDQPQHF
J: TRBJ1-5
D: NA
size: NA
V: TRBV20-1

DNA: TGTGCCAGCACCTCAAGGGCGGGAGGGGGCCTTAGCACAGATACGCAGTATTTT
CDR3: CASTSRAGGGLSTDTQYF
J: TRBJ2-3
D: TRBD2
size: NA
V: TRBV5-6

DNA: TGTGCCAGCAGTTACCACAGGAGCCGTGATTACAATGAGCAGTTCTTC
CDR3: CASSYHRSRDYNEQFF
J: TRBJ2-1
D: NA
size: NA
V: TRBV6-2/TRBV6-3

DNA: TGTGCCAGCTCACGGGGACAGAACTATGGCTACACCTTC
CDR3: CASSRGQNYGYTF
J: TRBJ1-2
D: TRBD1
size: NA
V: TRBV18

DNA: TGTGCCAGTAGTATTTGGGACAGGGCTAATGGCTACACCTTC
CDR3: CASSIWDRANGYTF
J: TRBJ1-2
D: TRBD1
size: NA
V: TRBV19

DNA: TGTGCCAGTGCCGCCGGACAGCGCACCGGGGAGCTGTTTTTT
CDR3: CASAAGQRTGELFF
J: TRBJ2-2
D: NA
size: NA
V: TRBV11-3

DNA: TGTGCCAGTAGTAGGTATCCAGGTCAGCCCCAGCATTTT
CDR3: CASSRYPGQPQHF
J: TRBJ1-5
D: NA
size: NA
V: TRBV19

DNA: TGTGCCAGTAGTATAAGAAACAATCAGCCCCAGCATTTT
CDR3: CASSIRNNQPQHF
J: TRBJ1-5
D: NA
size: once
V: TRBV19

DNA: TGTGCCAGCAGTTTAAGAGGGGGTGAAAAACTGTTTTTT
CDR3: CASSLRGGEKLFF
J: TRBJ1-4
D: NA
size: NA
V: TRBV12-3/TRBV12-4

DNA: TGCGCCAGCAGCCTGGGGACAGGGAAAGAAAAACTGTTTTTT
CDR3: CASSLGTGKEKLFF
J: TRBJ1-4
D: TRBD1
size: NA
V: TRBV5-1

DNA: TGTGCCACCAGCAGAGACAGGGGTTTCTCTGGGGCCAACGTCCTGACTTTC
CDR3: CATSRDRGFSGANVLTF
J: TRBJ2-6
D: NA
size: few
V: TRBV15

DNA: TGTGCCAGCAGCTCGGGACAGGCGGGTGAAGCTTTCTTT
CDR3: CASSSGQAGEAFF
J: TRBJ1-1
D: TRBD1
size: NA
V: TRBV7-9

DNA: TGTGCCAGCAGCTTAGGGGTCGGCGGTGAAAAACTGTTTTTT
CDR3: CASSLGVGGEKLFF
J: TRBJ1-4
D: NA
size: NA
V: TRBV7-9

DNA: TGCGCCAGCAGCCAAGTAGGGGGCCGAGAGACCCAGTACTTC
CDR3: CASSQVGGRETQYF
J: TRBJ2-5
D: TRBD1
size: NA
V: TRBV4-1

DNA: TGTGCCAGCAAAACCCGGACTAGCGGGACTGCGGGATTCTTC
CDR3: CASKTRTSGTAGFF
J: TRBJ2-1
D: TRBD2
size: few
V: TRBV6-5

DNA: TGTGCCAGCAGCCTCTTCAGGGGCGAGCAGTACTTC
CDR3: CASSLFRGEQYF
J: TRBJ2-7
D: NA
size: NA
V: TRBV3-1/TRBV3-2

DNA: TGCGCCAGCAGCCCGACCTCGGCGGGGGGGAGAGGGGTGGGCAATGAGCAGTTCTTC
CDR3: CASSPTSAGGRGVGNEQFF
J: TRBJ2-1
D: TRBD2
size: NA
V: TRBV4-3

DNA: TGTGCCAGCTCCCCGACAACGAACACCGGGGAGCTGTTTTTT
CDR3: CASSPTTNTGELFF
J: TRBJ2-2
D: NA
size: NA
V: TRBV18

DNA: TGCAGCGTTGGCGATCCGGCCGATGAGCAGTTCTTC
CDR3: CSVGDPADEQFF
J: TRBJ2-1
D: NA
size: NA
V: TRBV29-1

DNA: TGCGCCAGCAGCCCACAGGGGACGAAAAACGAGCAGTACTTC
CDR3: CASSPQGTKNEQYF
J: TRBJ2-7
D: TRBD1
size: NA
V: TRBV4-1

DNA: TGCAGCGTTGTGATACAGGGGGCCCACGAGCAGTACTTC
CDR3: CSVVIQGAHEQYF
J: TRBJ2-7
D: TRBD1
size: NA
V: TRBV29-1

DNA: TGTGCCAGCAGCCATACTAGCGGGGGTGCCCTCAGAGATACGCAGTATTTT
CDR3: CASSHTSGGALRDTQYF
J: TRBJ2-3
D: TRBD2
size: NA
V: TRBV3-1/TRBV3-2

DNA: TGTGCCAGCTCACCACGAGGGGGCTCCCGGCCAGATACGCAGTATTTT
CDR3: CASSPRGGSRPDTQYF
J: TRBJ2-3
D: TRBD1
size: NA
V: TRBV18

DNA: TGTGCCAGCTCACCACCGTTGGGCAGCGCAATGAACATTCAGTACTTC
CDR3: CASSPPLGSAMNIQYF
J: TRBJ2-4
D: NA
size: NA
V: TRBV18

DNA: TGTGCCAGCAGGGTCGACAGGGGGCCTGGCTACACCTTC
CDR3: CASRVDRGPGYTF
J: TRBJ1-2
D: TRBD1
size: NA
V: TRBV2

DNA: TGTGCCAGCAGCTTAGGGGGGGTCTATGGCTACACCTTC
CDR3: CASSLGGVYGYTF
J: TRBJ1-2
D: NA
size: NA
V: TRBV11-2

DNA: TGTGCCAGCAGCGCCTCCGGGACCAAGGGGTACACCATATATTTT
CDR3: CASSASGTKGYTIYF
J: TRBJ1-3
D: NA
size: NA
V: TRBV7-2

DNA: TGTGCCAGCAGCCCAGGACAGGGTACGGCCTACGAGCAGTACTTC
CDR3: CASSPGQGTAYEQYF
J: TRBJ2-7
D: TRBD1
size: NA
V: TRBV7-9

DNA: TGTGCCTGGAACGGTCTAGCGGGGCCCTCCACCGGGGAGCTGTTTTTT
CDR3: CAWNGLAGPSTGELFF
J: TRBJ2-2
D: TRBD2
size: NA
V: TRBV30

DNA: TGTGCCAGCAGCAAGTTCGTAGGAGAACCCAATGGCTACACCTTC
CDR3: CASSKFVGEPNGYTF
J: TRBJ1-2
D: NA
size: NA
V: TRBV7-2

DNA: TGTGCCACCAGTGCCAAGGAAGACAACCAAGAGACCCAGTACTTC
CDR3: CATSAKEDNQETQYF
J: TRBJ2-5
D: NA
size: NA
V: TRBV24-1

DNA: TGTGCCTGGAGTCAGACCGCGAATCAGCCCCAGCATTTT
CDR3: CAWSQTANQPQHF
J: TRBJ1-5
D: NA
size: once
V: TRBV30

DNA: TGTGCCAGCAGTTTGGACAGGGCAATTTACGAGCAGTACTTC
CDR3: CASSLDRAIYEQYF
J: TRBJ2-7
D: TRBD1
size: NA
V: TRBV27

DNA: TGTGCCAGCAGTCCGGCTAGCGGGGGGGGAGATACGCAGTATTTT
CDR3: CASSPASGGGDTQYF
J: TRBJ2-3
D: TRBD2
size: NA
V: TRBV28

DNA: TGTGCCAGCAGGGAGGGGATTGAAGCTTTCTTT
CDR3: CASREGIEAFF
J: TRBJ1-1
D: NA
size: NA
V: TRBV12-3/TRBV12-4

DNA: TGTGCCAGCAGTTTACCCGGACAGGGCTACGAGCAGTACTTC
CDR3: CASSLPGQGYEQYF
J: TRBJ2-7
D: TRBD1
size: NA
V: TRBV27

DNA: TGTGCCAGCAGTTACGGCCCCCCCCTGGCAGGGTCCTATGGCTACACCTTC
CDR3: CASSYGPPLAGSYGYTF
J: TRBJ1-2
D: NA
size: NA
V: TRBV6-2/TRBV6-3

DNA: TGTGCCAGCAGCTGGGAAGGTGAAAAACTGTTTTTT
CDR3: CASSWEGEKLFF
J: TRBJ1-4
D: NA
size: NA
V: TRBV3-1/TRBV3-2

DNA: TGTGCCAGCAGCCTCCGGGACAGGACCTACAATGAGCAGTTCTTC
CDR3: CASSLRDRTYNEQFF
J: TRBJ2-1
D: TRBD1
size: NA
V: TRBV7-2

DNA: TGTGCCAGCAGCCTCGGACAGGGAAACCGTCTCCCTCGGGATACGCAGTATTTT
CDR3: CASSLGQGNRLPRDTQYF
J: TRBJ2-3
D: TRBD1
size: once
V: TRBV7-2